The present entry profiles one T cell receptor beta chain with its context. The antigen remains unidentified. Between the trimmed V and J ends, which lost 0 bases and 0 bases, there was a span of 13 bases. The CDR3 covers 16 residues. Germline V gene sequence: CDR1 SGDLS, CDR2 YYNGEE. Terminally differentiated effector memory CD45RA+ cells were excluded by CCR7 positive selection of CD45RO-negative cells. This record comes from a study of shared clonotypes between healthy human individuals. Study-wide background: CD4 naive and CD4 memory each took three plates per donor, while CD8 naive took two and CD8 memory one.

Every subset had its genomic DNA shared out evenly among several immunoSEQ plates. Each replicate PCR on the sorted subsets used 150 to 200 ng DNA (around 31,000 T cell genomes). Generated by immunoSEQ multiplex PCR, the TCRdb table keeps only in-frame clones and is missing some. The sample includes about 2 million clones, about 95% of them seen just once. General study results and limits: Relative to memory subsets, naive subsets generally showed larger estimated richness.

The sequencing input was naive CD8+ T cells sorted from blood. This TCR was recovered from a man younger than 35 in good health. V and J are TRBV9 and TRBJ2-7; no reliable D call. The CDR3: CASSVGVTLTSYEQYF. As DNA, the CDR3 is TGTGCCAGCAGCGTAGGGGTCACCCTCACCTCCTACGAGCAGTACTTC.